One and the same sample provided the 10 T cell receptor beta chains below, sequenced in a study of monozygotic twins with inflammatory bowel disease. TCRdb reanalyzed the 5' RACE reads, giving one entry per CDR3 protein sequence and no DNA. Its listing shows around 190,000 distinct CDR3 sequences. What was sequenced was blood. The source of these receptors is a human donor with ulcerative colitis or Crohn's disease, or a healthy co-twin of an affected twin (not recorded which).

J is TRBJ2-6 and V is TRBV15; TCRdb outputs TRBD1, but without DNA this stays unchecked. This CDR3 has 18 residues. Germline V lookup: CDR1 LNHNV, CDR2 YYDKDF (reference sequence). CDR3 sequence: CATSGPRGYRAGANVLTF.

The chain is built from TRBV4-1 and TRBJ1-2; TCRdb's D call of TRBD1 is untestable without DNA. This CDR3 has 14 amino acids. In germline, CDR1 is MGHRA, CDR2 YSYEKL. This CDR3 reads CASSRPQGDYGYTF.

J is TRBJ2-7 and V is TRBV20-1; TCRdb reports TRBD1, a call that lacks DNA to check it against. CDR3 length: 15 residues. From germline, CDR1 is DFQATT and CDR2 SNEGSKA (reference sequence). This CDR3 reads CSASSPVTGTNEQYF.

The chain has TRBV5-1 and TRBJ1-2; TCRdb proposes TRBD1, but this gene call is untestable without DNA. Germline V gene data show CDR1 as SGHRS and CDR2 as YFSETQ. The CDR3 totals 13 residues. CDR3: CASSLAQGSGYTF.

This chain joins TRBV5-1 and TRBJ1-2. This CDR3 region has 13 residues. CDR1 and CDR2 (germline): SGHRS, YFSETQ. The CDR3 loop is CASSSGSSDGYTF.

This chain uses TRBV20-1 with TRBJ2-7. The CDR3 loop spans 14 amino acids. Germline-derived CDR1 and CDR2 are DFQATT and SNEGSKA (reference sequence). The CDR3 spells CSARGYGVPYEQYF.

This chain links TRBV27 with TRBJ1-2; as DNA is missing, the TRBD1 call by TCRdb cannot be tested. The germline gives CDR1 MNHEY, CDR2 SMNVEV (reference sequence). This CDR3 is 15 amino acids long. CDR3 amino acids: CASTMDRGRRLGYTF.

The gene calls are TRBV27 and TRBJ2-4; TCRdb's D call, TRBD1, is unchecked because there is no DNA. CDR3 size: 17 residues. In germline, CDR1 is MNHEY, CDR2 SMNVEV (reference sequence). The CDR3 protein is CASSLWGQGRDKNIQYF.

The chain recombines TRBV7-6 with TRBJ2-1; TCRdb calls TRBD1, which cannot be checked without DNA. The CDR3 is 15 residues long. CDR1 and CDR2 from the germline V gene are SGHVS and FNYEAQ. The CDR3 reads CASSPAPSRGHEQFF.

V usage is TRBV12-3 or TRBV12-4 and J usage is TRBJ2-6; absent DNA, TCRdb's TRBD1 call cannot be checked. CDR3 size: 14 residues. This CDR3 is CASTSSGGANVLTF.